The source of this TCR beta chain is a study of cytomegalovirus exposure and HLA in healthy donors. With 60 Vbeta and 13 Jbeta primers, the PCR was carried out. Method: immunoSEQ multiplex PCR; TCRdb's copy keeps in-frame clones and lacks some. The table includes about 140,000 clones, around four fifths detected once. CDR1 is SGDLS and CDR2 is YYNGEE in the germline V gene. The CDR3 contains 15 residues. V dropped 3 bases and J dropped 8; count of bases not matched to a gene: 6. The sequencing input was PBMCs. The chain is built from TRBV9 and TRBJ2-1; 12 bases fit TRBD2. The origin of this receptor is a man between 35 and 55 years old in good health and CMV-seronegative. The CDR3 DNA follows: TGTGCCAGCAGCGCTAGCGGGAGGGCCTTGGATGAGCAGTTCTTC. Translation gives CASSASGRALDEQFF.